This T cell receptor (beta chain) was sequenced for a study of T-cell reconstitution after alpha-beta-depleted transplantation in children. The study's findings and limits: In some patients, recipient T cells and intrathymic progenitors surviving conditioning explained high day-60 diversity.

This clonotype was observed a few times. Its antigen is unidentified. During its preparation, the TCRbeta library received unique molecular identifiers. TCRdb reprocessed the PCR reads with MiXCR, giving one entry per CDR3 protein. This sample has around 580,000 distinct CDR3 sequences; 25% to 30% occur once, and the top ten carry around a third. The CDR3 extends over 13 amino acids. Looked up from germline, CDR1 is LNHDA and CDR2 is SQIVND (reference sequence). The V end lost 3 bases, the J end lost 2 bases, and 4 bases lay between the germline ends. The receptor was derived from a boy less than two years old with Wiskott-Aldrich syndrome, due to receive a stem cell transplant. The input for sequencing was PBMCs, taken before TCRalphabeta/CD19-depleted stem cell transplant. The chain has TRBV19 and TRBJ2-2; D gene unclear. CDR3 protein: CASSIGNTGELFF. The CDR3 DNA reads TGTGCCAGTAGTATTGGAAACACCGGGGAGCTGTTTTTT.